The sequence of this T cell receptor beta chain was determined in a study of blood T cell repertoires in COVID-19. At the level of the study: COVID-19 samples, acute and convalescent, were from the United States, Italy and Spain. Sources were T cells, B-cell-depleted T cells, or PBMCs; the material itself was cDNA or gDNA.

The CDR3 is 14 amino acids. Germline CDR1 MGHDK, CDR2 SYGVNS. V dropped 5 bases and J dropped 4; count of bases not matched to a gene: 6. Study processing details: Using reference gene primer amplification, nucleated cell counts were estimated. Using immunoSEQ multiplex PCR, the repertoire was profiled, and TCRdb retains in-frame clones only, with some absent. V and J calls and clone size are those listed in that table; D and trimming were worked out from the DNA. The sample contains just under 90,000 clones, approximately 90% of which appear only once. This TCR came from a man aged 55 to 69 with acute or convalescent COVID-19. The chain couples TRBV25-1 to TRBJ1-1; 8 bases line up with TRBD1. Sequencing input: peripheral blood. Here the CDR3 DNA reads TGTGCCAGCAGTCCAGGACAGGGTTTCACTGAAGCTTTCTTT. This codes for CASSPGQGFTEAFF.